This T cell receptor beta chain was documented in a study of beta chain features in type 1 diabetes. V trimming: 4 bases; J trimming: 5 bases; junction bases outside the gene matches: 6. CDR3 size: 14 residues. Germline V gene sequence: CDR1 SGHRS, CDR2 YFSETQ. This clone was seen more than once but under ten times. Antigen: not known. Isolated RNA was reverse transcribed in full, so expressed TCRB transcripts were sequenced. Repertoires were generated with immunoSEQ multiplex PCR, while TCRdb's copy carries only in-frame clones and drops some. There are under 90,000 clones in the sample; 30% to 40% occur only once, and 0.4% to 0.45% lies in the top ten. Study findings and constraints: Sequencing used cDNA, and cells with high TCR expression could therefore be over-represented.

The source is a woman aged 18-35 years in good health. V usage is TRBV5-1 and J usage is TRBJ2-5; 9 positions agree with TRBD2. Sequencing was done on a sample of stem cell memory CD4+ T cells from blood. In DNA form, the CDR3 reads TGCGCCAGCAGCACCGGGACTAGCCTGGAGACCCAGTACTTC. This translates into CASSTGTSLETQYF.